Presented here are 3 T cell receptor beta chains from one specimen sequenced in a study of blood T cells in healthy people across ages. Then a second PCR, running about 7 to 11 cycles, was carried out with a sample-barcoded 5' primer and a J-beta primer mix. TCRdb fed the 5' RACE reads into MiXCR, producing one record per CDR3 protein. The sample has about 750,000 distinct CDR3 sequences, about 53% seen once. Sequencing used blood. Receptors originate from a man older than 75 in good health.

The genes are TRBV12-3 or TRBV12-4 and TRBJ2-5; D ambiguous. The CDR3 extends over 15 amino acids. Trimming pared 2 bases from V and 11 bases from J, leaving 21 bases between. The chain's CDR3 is CASSLRAFTYNEQYF. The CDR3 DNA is TGTGCCAGCAGTTTACGAGCGTTTACCTACAATGAGCAGTACTTC.

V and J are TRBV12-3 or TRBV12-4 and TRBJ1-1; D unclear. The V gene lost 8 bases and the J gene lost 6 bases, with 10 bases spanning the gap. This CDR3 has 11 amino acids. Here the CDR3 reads CASGELAEAFF. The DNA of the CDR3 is TGTGCCAGCGGGGAGTTGGCTGAAGCTTTCTTT.

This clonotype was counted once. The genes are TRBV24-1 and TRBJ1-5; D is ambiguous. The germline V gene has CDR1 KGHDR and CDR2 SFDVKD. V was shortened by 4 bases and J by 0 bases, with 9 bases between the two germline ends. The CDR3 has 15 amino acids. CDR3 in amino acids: CATSEGSNSNQPQHF. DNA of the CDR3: TGTGCCACCAGTGAAGGGTCCAATAGCAATCAGCCCCAGCATTTT.